This T cell receptor beta chain came from a study of shared clonotypes between healthy human individuals. For the study at large: Per-donor plates numbered three CD4 naive, three CD4 memory, two CD8 naive and one CD8 memory. Study results and limitations: Incompleteness in sorted-subset sequencing, despite large depth, was shown by rarefaction.

For this clone: What it binds is not known.

Sequencing used immunoSEQ multiplex PCR; TCRdb keeps in-frame clones, though not all of them. The sample yields 2 million or so clones, around 95% seen once. The study drew its donors from healthy HIV-negative adults without recent acute infections or vaccinations. The origin of this receptor is a man younger than 35 in good health. Material for sequencing was naive CD4+ T cells sorted from blood. The subset was: CD45RA+ positively selected.

CDR3 sequence (DNA): TGTGCCAGCACCCCAGATGGGCGGGGCGAGATCTACGAGCAGTACTTC. Translated, it gives CASTPDGRGEIYEQYF. V is TRBV9 and J is TRBJ2-7; TRBD2 might be the D (6 bases). Trimming took 6 bases from V and 3 from J, leaving 22 bases between them. Germline V CDR1 and CDR2: SGDLS, YYNGEE. The CDR3 consists of 16 residues.